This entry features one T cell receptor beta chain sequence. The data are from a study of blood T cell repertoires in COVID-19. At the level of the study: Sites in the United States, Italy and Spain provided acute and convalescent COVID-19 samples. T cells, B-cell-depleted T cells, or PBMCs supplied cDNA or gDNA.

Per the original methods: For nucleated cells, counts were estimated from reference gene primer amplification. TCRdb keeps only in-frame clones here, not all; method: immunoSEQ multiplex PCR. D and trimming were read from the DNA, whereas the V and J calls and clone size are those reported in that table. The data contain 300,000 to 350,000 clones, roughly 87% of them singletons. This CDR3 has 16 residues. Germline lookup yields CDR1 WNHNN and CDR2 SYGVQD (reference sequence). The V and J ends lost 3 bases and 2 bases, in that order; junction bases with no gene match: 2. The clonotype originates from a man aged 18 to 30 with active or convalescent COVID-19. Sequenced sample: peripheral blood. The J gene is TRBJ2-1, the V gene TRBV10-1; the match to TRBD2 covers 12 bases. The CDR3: CASSERLAGAYNEQFF. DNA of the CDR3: TGCGCCAGCAGTGAAAGACTAGCGGGGGCCTACAATGAGCAGTTCTTC.